Below are 14 T cell receptor beta chains sequenced from a single sample in a study of beta chain features in type 1 diabetes. Whole-study results and caveats: Within each of all four CD4+ subsets, Type 1 diabetes patients had TCRB CDR3s that were moderately but significantly shorter.

Their target antigens are unknown. The investigators reverse transcribed all of the isolated RNA, so they sequenced expressed TCRB transcripts. The table came from immunoSEQ multiplex PCR; TCRdb's copy has only in-frame clones and leaves some out. The data contain 500,000 to 650,000 clones, roughly 12% of them singletons. The sequenced sample consisted of naive CD4+ T cells from blood. These receptors were taken from a man under 40 with type 1 diabetes.

V gene TRBV29-1 combines with J gene TRBJ1-1; a possible D gene is TRBD1 (6 bases). V lost 3 bases, J lost 0 bases, and 17 bases lay in between. CDR1 and CDR2 from the germline V gene are SQVTM and ANQGSEA. The CDR3 runs to 16 residues. DNA for the CDR3: TGCAGCGTTGATGGGGGACATTGGGGCTTGAACACTGAAGCTTTCTTT. Translating gives CSVDGGHWGLNTEAFF.

V and J are TRBV7-3 and TRBJ2-1; D uncertain. This CDR3 is 13 amino acids long. Deletions cut 3 bases from V and 9 bases from J, with 12 bases between. Looked up from germline, CDR1 is SGHTA and CDR2 is FQGTGA. CDR3 in DNA: TGTGCCAGCAGCTTTGCACCTACGGCTGAGCAGTTCTTC. Protein sequence: CASSFAPTAEQFF.

The chain uses TRBV13 and TRBJ1-2; TRBD1 matches 7 bases. This CDR3 spans 14 amino acids. CDR1 is PRHDT, CDR2 FYEKMQ, per germline (reference sequence). With V trimmed by 3 bases and J by 4 bases, 5 bases remained unmatched. CDR3: CASSFWDSFYGYTF. The DNA for the CDR3 is TGTGCCAGCAGCTTTTGGGACAGCTTCTATGGCTACACCTTC.

This chain joins TRBV15 and TRBJ1-2; TRBD1 is a possible D gene (6 bases). Trimming left V 1 base short and J 3 bases short, with 12 bases between. The CDR3 covers 15 residues. Germline CDR1 reads LNHNV; CDR2 reads YYDKDF (reference sequence). In DNA form, the CDR3 reads TGTGCCACCAGCAGAGGGTGGGGGGCTGACTATGGCTACACCTTC. Translated, it gives CATSRGWGADYGYTF.

This clone has more than one count but fewer than ten. The chain combines TRBV6-1 with TRBJ2-1; a weak D match, TRBD2 (5 bases). CDR1 MNHNS and CDR2 SASEGT come from the germline V gene. CDR3 size: 13 residues. CDR3 nucleotides: TGTGCTTCCAGACGATGGGAGAAGAATGAGCAGTTCTTC. Protein sequence: CASRRWEKNEQFF.

Only a few counts were recorded for this clone. V is TRBV7-2 and J is TRBJ1-5; TRBD1 matches 7 bases. The CDR3 runs to 16 residues. J was trimmed by 3 bases and V by 6 bases; bases with no gene match: 11. Germline V lookup: CDR1 SGHTA, CDR2 FQGNSA. CDR3: CASRATGTEVNQPQHF. The CDR3 DNA is TGTGCCAGCAGGGCCACCGGGACAGAAGTCAATCAGCCCCAGCATTTT.

This sequence joins TRBV6-5 and TRBJ1-1; TRBD1 is a possible D gene (5 bases). With 6 bases removed from V and 4 bases from J, the gap between germline ends came to 12 bases. Germline CDR1 and CDR2: MNHEY and SVGAGI. The CDR3 has 13 residues. The CDR3 DNA sequence: TGTGCCAGCAGAATGTCGGGGGGCACTGAAGCTTTCTTT. Translated: CASRMSGGTEAFF.

The rearrangement uses TRBV11-3 and TRBJ2-2; TRBD2 matches at 8 bases. There are 17 residues in the CDR3. V trimming: 5 bases; J trimming: 0 bases; junction bases outside the gene matches: 8. Germline assignment: CDR1 SGHNT and CDR2 YENEEA. In DNA, the CDR3 is TGTGCCAGCAGCCCCGGGGGGGTCGGGACGAACACCGGGGAGCTGTTTTTT. Protein product: CASSPGGVGTNTGELFF.

This clone was observed a few times. The chain couples TRBV29-1 to TRBJ2-5; no firm D call. V lost 4 bases and J lost 4, with 4 bases in between. In germline, CDR1 is SQVTM, CDR2 ANQGSEA. CDR3 length equals 10 residues. CDR3 sequence: CSVVGETQYF. CDR3 coding DNA: TGCAGCGTTGTAGGAGAGACCCAGTACTTC.

The chain is built from TRBV29-1 and TRBJ2-2; D is unclear. The V gene lost 6 bases and the J gene lost 0 bases, with 14 bases spanning the gap. This CDR3 is 15 amino acids long. Germline V gene lookup returns CDR1 SQVTM and CDR2 ANQGSEA. The CDR3 spells CSVAGLVPNTGELFF. As DNA, the CDR3 is TGCAGCGTCGCTGGCCTAGTCCCGAACACCGGGGAGCTGTTTTTT.

This clone was seen more than once but under ten times. This chain joins TRBV29-1 and TRBJ1-3; TRBD1 is a possible D gene (5 bases). Germline values: CDR1 SQVTM, CDR2 ANQGSEA. V lost 6 bases, J lost 0 bases, and 12 bases lay in between. This CDR3 spans 14 amino acids. CDR3: CSVQAGLSGNTIYF. The CDR3 nucleotides read TGCAGCGTCCAAGCAGGGCTCTCTGGAAACACCATATATTTT.

About this clone itself: This specimen includes other DNA sequences encoding the same CDR3. The J gene is TRBJ1-1, the V gene TRBV5-1, with unresolved D. Germline V gene sequence: CDR1 SGHRS, CDR2 YFSETQ. V lost 0 bases to trimming and J lost 0 bases, with 3 bases between them. The CDR3 sequence is 13 residues long. CDR3 residues: CASSLGLNTEAFF. As DNA, the CDR3 is TGCGCCAGCAGCTTGGGGTTGAACACTGAAGCTTTCTTT.

The chain is built from TRBV5-1 and TRBJ2-3; D tentatively reads TRBD1 or TRBD2 (6 bases each). This CDR3 is 15 amino acids long. The germline gives CDR1 SGHRS, CDR2 YFSETQ. V lost 2 bases to trimming and J lost 0 bases, with 10 bases between them. As DNA, the CDR3 is TGCGCCAGCAGCTTTGGGGGGCCCAGCACAGATACGCAGTATTTT. As protein: CASSFGGPSTDTQYF.

This clone was seen a few times. V is TRBV19 and J is TRBJ1-4, with a weak D call TRBD1 (5 bases). Per germline, CDR1 LNHDA and CDR2 SQIVND (reference sequence). The CDR3 spans 15 residues. Trimming took off 5 bases at V and 3 bases at J, with 13 bases between the two ends. Here the CDR3 reads CASSSPRGANEKLFF. Here the CDR3 DNA reads TGTGCCAGTAGTTCCCCCAGAGGGGCTAATGAAAAACTGTTTTTT. Filled out from reference TRBV19 and TRBJ1-4, the complete variable domain reads DGGITQSPKYLFRKEGQNVTLSCEQNLNHDAMYWYRQDPGQGLRLIYYSQIVNDFQKGDIAEGYSVSREKKESFPLTVTSAQKNPTAFYLCASSSPRGANEKLFFGSGTQLSVL.